Listed below are T cell receptor beta chains from one sample, sequenced in a study of cytomegalovirus exposure and HLA in healthy donors. The protocol was immunoSEQ multiplex PCR, while the TCRdb copy is restricted to in-frame clones and leaves out a portion. The repertoire holds 150,000 or so clones, with 60% to 80% as singletons. The specimen sequenced was PBMCs. Source of these receptors: a woman between 40 and 55 years old in good health and CMV-seropositive. Each CDR3 is given with its conserved first and last residue. A D gene is named only where the DNA matches it firmly. Expanded clones get a size class; other rows say once, few or many, or leave the size out.

J gene | clone size | V gene | D gene | CDR3 DNA | CDR3 protein
TRBJ1-2 | - | TRBV6-1 | - | TGTGCCAGCAGTGAAGCGCGTGTCAGGTGGGGCTACACCTTC | CASSEARVRWGYTF
TRBJ2-2 | - | TRBV2 | - | TGTGCCAGCAGTGAAGCCCGAGGTGCCACCGGGGAGCTGTTTTTT | CASSEARGATGELFF
TRBJ1-2 | - | TRBV9 | TRBD1 | TGTGCCAGCAGCGTAGGCCAGGGACAGGGGCATGGCTACACCTTC | CASSVGQGQGHGYTF
TRBJ2-7 | - | TRBV9 | TRBD2 | TGTGCCAGCAGCGTAGGGGCGGGGGGGGGAATGGAGCAGTACTTC | CASSVGAGGGMEQYF
TRBJ1-5 | - | TRBV28 | - | TGTGCCAGCAGTTCCCCGACAGAGAATCAGCCCCAGCATTTT | CASSSPTENQPQHF
TRBJ1-2 | - | TRBV5-6 | TRBD1 | TGTGCCAGCAGCAGCACAGGGGGCGTTTTTGGCTACACCTTC | CASSSTGGVFGYTF
TRBJ1-2 | - | TRBV10-1 | - | TGCGCCACCCCTATATATGGCTACACCTTC | CATPIYGYTF
TRBJ1-4 | - | TRBV30 | - | TGTGCCTGGAGTGGAGTTGGGGAGAGACTGTTTTTT | CAWSGVGERLFF
TRBJ2-5 | few | TRBV4-1 | - | TGCGCCAGCAGCCAAGATGATACAGGGCTGGAGACCCAGTACTTC | CASSQDDTGLETQYF
TRBJ1-1 | - | TRBV2 | TRBD1 | TGTGCCAGCAGAGAAGGGGGCGCGGGGGCTGCTTTCTTT | CASREGGAGAAFF
TRBJ2-3 | - | TRBV5-4 | TRBD2 | TGTGCCAGCACCGGCGGACTAGCGGGGGGAGGTGGCACAGATACGCAGTATTTT | CASTGGLAGGGGTDTQYF
TRBJ1-2 | - | TRBV11-2 | - | TGTGCCAGCAGCTTAGCGGGGGGCTATGGCTACACCTTC | CASSLAGGYGYTF
TRBJ2-3 | - | TRBV2 | - | TGTGCCAGCAGTGTTTATGGCACAGATACGCAGTATTTT | CASSVYGTDTQYF
TRBJ2-4 | few | TRBV28 | - | TGTGCCAGCAGCAACGGGGGACAGAAAGGCAAAAACATTCAGTACTTC | CASSNGGQKGKNIQYF
TRBJ2-2 | - | TRBV19 | - | TGTGCCAGCGAGCTCGGGGGAAGGGCCGGGGAGCTGTTTTTT | CASELGGRAGELFF
TRBJ2-1 | - | TRBV6-1 | TRBD1 | TGTGCCAGCAGTACAGGGGGTGGAGTCAATGAGCAGTTCTTC | CASSTGGGVNEQFF
TRBJ2-7 | - | TRBV11-2 | - | TGTGCCAGCAGCCCATTAAGAGGGGGGGCCCGCGAGCAGTACTTC | CASSPLRGGAREQYF
TRBJ1-1 | - | TRBV18 | - | TGTGCCAGCAAAGGGGGGGTGGACACTGAAGCTTTCTTT | CASKGGVDTEAFF
TRBJ2-7 | - | TRBV6-5 | TRBD2 | TGTGCCAGCAGTCCCTATCGGACTAGCCGTGAGCAGTACTTC | CASSPYRTSREQYF
TRBJ1-5 | - | TRBV2 | - | TGTGCCAGCAGTGAAGCCTGGGGAGGTCAGCCCCAGCATTTT | CASSEAWGGQPQHF
TRBJ2-1 | few | TRBV5-1 | TRBD2 | TGCGCCAGCAGCGGTGCCGGGGGGGATTCCTATGAGCAGTTCTTC | CASSGAGGDSYEQFF
TRBJ1-2 | few | TRBV6-5 | - | TGTGCCAGCAGTCTTCAGGGAAACTATGGCTACACCTTC | CASSLQGNYGYTF
TRBJ1-2 | - | TRBV6-6 | - | TGTGCCAGCAGTTCCTCCCCCCTAGATGGAGGTGGCTACACCTTC | CASSSSPLDGGGYTF
TRBJ2-2 | - | TRBV9 | - | TGTGCCAGCAGCCACGGGACTTGGGCCGGGGAGCTGTTTTTT | CASSHGTWAGELFF
TRBJ1-1 | - | TRBV18 | TRBD1 | TGTGCCAGCTCACCACTGGGACAGGGGGCCGGGACTGAAGCTTTCTTT | CASSPLGQGAGTEAFF
TRBJ2-2 | - | TRBV7-7 | TRBD1 | TGTGCCAGCAGCTTAACAGGGGGATCGTCCGGGGAGCTGTTTTTT | CASSLTGGSSGELFF
TRBJ2-3 | once | TRBV18 | - | TGTGCCAGCTCACCCATCACAGATACGCAGTATTTT | CASSPITDTQYF
TRBJ2-3 | - | TRBV7-9 | - | TGTGCCAGCAGCTTGAGGGAAACAGATACGCAGTATTTT | CASSLRETDTQYF
TRBJ2-1 | - | TRBV28 | TRBD2 | TGTGCCAGCAGTGAAGTCAGCGGGGCCAATCCTACCAATGAGCAGTTCTTC | CASSEVSGANPTNEQFF
TRBJ1-3 | - | TRBV18 | - | TGTGCCAGCTCACCCCCGGGAGGACAATCTGGAAACACCATATATTTT | CASSPPGGQSGNTIYF
TRBJ1-5 | - | TRBV9 | - | TGTGCCAGCAGCGTAGATCGGTTAATGATGGGACACCGATCATTAAGGAGCAATCAGCCCCAGCATTTT | CASSVDRLMMGHRSLRSNQPQHF